The rows below give T cell receptor beta chains drawn from one sample of a study of CD8+CD57+ T cells in acquired aplastic anemia. TCRdb used MiXCR to reprocess the reads, holding one entry per CDR3 protein. The profile shows hundreds of thousands of distinct CDR3 sequences, less than 60% of them singletons. Source material: sorted CD4+, CD8+, or CD8+CD57+ T cells (not recorded which) from PBMCs. The origin of the receptors is a human donor with aplastic anemia. CDR3s include the opening cysteine and the closing phenylalanine or tryptophan. The D gene is left open where the match is weak. Not every row has a clone size; where given, it reads once, few, many or a size class.

clone size,V gene,J gene,D gene,CDR3 protein,CDR3 DNA
once,TRBV10-3,TRBJ1-6,TRBD1,CAIREDRGPNSPPHF,TGTGCCATCAGGGAGGACAGGGGGCCAAATTCACCCCCCCACTTT
many,TRBV7-9,TRBJ1-4,TRBD1,CASSKGQGSEKLFF,TGTGCCAGCAGCAAGGGACAGGGTAGTGAAAAACTGTTTTTT
NA,TRBV2,TRBJ2-3,NA,CASSKDRDSQYF,TGTGCCAGCAGTAAAGACCGGGACTCGCAGTATTTT
NA,TRBV7-9,TRBJ2-7,TRBD1,CASSLAVTGSYERYF,TGTGCCAGCAGCTTAGCGGTGACAGGGTCCTACGAGCGGTACTTC
NA,TRBV20-1,TRBJ2-7,NA,CSASGGVYEQYF,TGCAGTGCTAGTGGAGGGGTATACGAGCAGTACTTC
few,TRBV7-9,TRBJ2-5,TRBD1,CASRPWTGGETQYF,TGTGCCAGCAGACCCTGGACAGGCGGGGAGACCCAGTACTTC
many,TRBV6-6,TRBJ1-1,NA,CASSPSDTEAFF,TGTGCCAGCAGCCCTTCGGACACTGAAGCTTTCTTT
NA,TRBV4-2,TRBJ2-2,NA,CASSRGGGDTGELFF,TGTGCCAGCAGCCGGGGGGGCGGCGACACCGGGGAGCTGTTTTTT
NA,TRBV15,TRBJ1-5,NA,CATSPQGSNQPQHF,TGTGCCACCAGCCCGCAGGGCTCGAATCAGCCCCAGCATTTT
NA,TRBV29-1,TRBJ1-2,NA,CSVEEGPLYGYTF,TGCAGCGTTGAGGAGGGGCCCCTCTATGGCTACACCTTC
NA,TRBV9,TRBJ1-2,NA,CASSQEAPRVGYTF,TGTGCCAGCAGCCAAGAAGCCCCCCGGGTTGGCTACACCTTC
many,TRBV5-1,TRBJ2-7,NA,CASSLAGGRYEQYF,TGCGCCAGCAGCTTGGCCGGGGGGCGGTACGAGCAGTACTTC
many,TRBV25-1,TRBJ2-7,TRBD2,CASRMTSGGYEQYF,TGTGCCAGCAGGATGACTAGCGGCGGGTACGAGCAGTACTTC
NA,TRBV15,TRBJ2-7,NA,CATSTSDSYEQYF,TGTGCCACCAGCACGTCGGACTCCTACGAGCAGTACTTC
NA,TRBV5-6,TRBJ2-3,TRBD2,CASSFGLAGASTDTQYF,TGTGCCAGCAGCTTTGGGCTAGCGGGGGCCAGCACAGATACGCAGTATTTT
many,TRBV2,TRBJ2-7,NA,CASSDFSSPYEQYF,TGTGCCAGCAGTGATTTTTCCAGTCCCTACGAGCAGTACTTC
NA,TRBV6-5,TRBJ1-2,NA,CASSPTGIWSGYTF,TGTGCCAGCAGTCCTACAGGGATCTGGAGTGGCTACACCTTC
many,TRBV9,TRBJ2-1,TRBD1,CASSVAPVGDRPNNEQFF,TGTGCCAGCAGCGTAGCTCCGGTGGGGGACAGACCGAACAATGAGCAGTTCTTC
NA,TRBV10-3,TRBJ1-1,TRBD1,CATSDHSGDRVREAFF,TGTGCCACCAGTGATCACTCAGGGGACAGGGTAAGAGAAGCTTTCTTT
NA,TRBV15,TRBJ1-1,NA,CATSRGTLNTEAFF,TGTGCCACCAGCAGAGGTACGCTGAACACTGAAGCTTTCTTT
few,TRBV7-9,TRBJ2-3,NA,CASSLVGRGIPDTQYF,TGTGCCAGCAGCTTAGTTGGCAGGGGTATACCAGATACGCAGTATTTT
NA,TRBV2,TRBJ2-7,TRBD2,CASSPRGGRVEQYF,TGTGCCAGCAGTCCCCGCGGCGGGAGGGTCGAGCAGTACTTC
many,TRBV3-1,TRBJ2-7,NA,CASSQETGSHEQYF,TGTGCCAGCAGCCAAGAAACAGGGTCGCACGAGCAGTACTTC
NA,TRBV19,TRBJ1-2,NA,CASTQWEADPNYGYTF,TGTGCCAGTACCCAATGGGAGGCAGATCCTAACTATGGCTACACCTTC
NA,TRBV19,TRBJ2-5,TRBD1,CASSSTGGVEETQYF,TGTGCCAGTAGTTCTACAGGGGGCGTAGAGGAGACCCAGTACTTC
many,TRBV20-1,TRBJ1-5,NA,CSARRATYSNQPQHF,TGCAGTGCTAGACGGGCCACATATAGCAATCAGCCCCAGCATTTT
many,TRBV6-1,TRBJ2-7,TRBD2,CASSAGLASLEQYF,TGTGCCAGCAGTGCGGGACTAGCGTCGCTTGAGCAGTACTTC
NA,TRBV11-3,TRBJ2-7,TRBD2,CASSIGSGLTYEQYF,TGTGCCAGTAGTATCGGTAGCGGGCTAACCTACGAGCAGTACTTC
many,TRBV10-3,TRBJ2-6,NA,CAISGRTSGANVLTF,TGTGCCATCAGTGGCAGGACCTCTGGGGCCAACGTCCTGACTTTC
NA,TRBV10-3,TRBJ2-7,TRBD1,CAISVGTGESYEQYF,TGTGCCATCAGTGTAGGGACAGGGGAGTCCTACGAGCAGTACTTC
NA,TRBV7-3,TRBJ1-1,NA,CASSLIRTAMNTEAFF,TGTGCCAGCAGCTTAATACGGACCGCTATGAACACTGAAGCTTTCTTT
NA,TRBV2,TRBJ1-1,NA,CASSAAAGAAFF,TGTGCCAGCAGTGCTGCGGCAGGGGCAGCTTTCTTT
NA,TRBV2,TRBJ1-1,NA,CASSGEGFWSEAFF,TGTGCCAGCAGTGGGGAGGGATTTTGGTCTGAAGCTTTCTTT
few,TRBV6-5,TRBJ2-5,NA,CASSYSPQETQYF,TGTGCCAGCAGTTACTCTCCGCAAGAGACCCAGTACTTC
NA,TRBV4-1,TRBJ2-7,TRBD1,CASRGTGFGEQYF,TGCGCCAGTCGAGGGACAGGGTTTGGCGAGCAGTACTTC
many,TRBV2,TRBJ2-7,NA,CASSELPGGEQYF,TGTGCCAGCAGTGAACTCCCAGGGGGGGAGCAGTACTTC
NA,TRBV7-9,TRBJ1-2,NA,CASSPLQFYGYTF,TGTGCCAGCAGTCCTCTACAGTTCTATGGCTACACCTTC
many,TRBV2,TRBJ2-7,NA,CASRGQGSYEQYF,TGTGCCAGCAGGGGACAAGGGTCCTACGAGCAGTACTTC
NA,TRBV7-9,TRBJ2-7,TRBD1,CASSQPGTGNYEQYF,TGTGCCAGCAGCCAGCCCGGGACAGGGAACTACGAGCAGTACTTC
many,TRBV24-1,TRBJ1-2,NA,CATSDHTAGAYGYTF,TGTGCCACCAGTGATCACACAGCGGGGGCCTATGGCTACACCTTC
many,TRBV5-1,TRBJ1-4,TRBD1,CASSRQGGGGDEKLFF,TGCGCCAGCAGCCGACAGGGAGGGGGTGGGGATGAAAAACTGTTTTTT
NA,TRBV24-1,TRBJ2-7,TRBD1,CATSARTGGSEQYF,TGTGCCACCAGTGCCAGAACAGGGGGCTCCGAGCAGTACTTC
many,TRBV19,TRBJ2-7,NA,CATSWTASYEQYF,TGTGCCACCTCATGGACAGCCTCCTACGAGCAGTACTTC
NA,TRBV19,TRBJ2-7,TRBD2,CASSVVAGGTSYEQYF,TGTGCCAGCAGCGTAGTAGCGGGGGGTACCTCCTACGAGCAGTACTTC
few,TRBV6-5,TRBJ1-1,TRBD1,CASSSGQGAGSTEAFF,TGTGCCAGCAGTTCCGGACAGGGGGCGGGTAGCACTGAAGCTTTCTTT
NA,TRBV25-1,TRBJ1-4,NA,CASSSSYPGVNNEKLFF,TGTGCCAGCAGCTCCTCTTATCCGGGGGTAAACAATGAAAAACTGTTTTTT
NA,TRBV10-2,TRBJ2-7,NA,CASSETRYAYEQYF,TGCGCCAGCAGCGAAACTAGATACGCCTACGAGCAGTACTTC
NA,TRBV29-1,TRBJ2-7,TRBD1,CSARTGGGEEQYF,TGCAGCGCAAGGACAGGGGGGGGGGAAGAGCAGTACTTC
many,TRBV30,TRBJ2-7,NA,CAWTPLVLGGEQYF,TGTGCCTGGACCCCCCTTGTTCTAGGTGGCGAGCAGTACTTC
many,TRBV11-2,TRBJ1-4,TRBD1,CASSSGQGGLKLFF,TGTGCCAGCAGCTCCGGACAGGGAGGGTTGAAACTGTTTTTT
NA,TRBV15,TRBJ2-7,NA,CATGRGGIGARGEQYF,TGTGCCACCGGCAGAGGAGGGATCGGGGCACGGGGCGAGCAGTACTTC
few,TRBV14,TRBJ1-3,NA,CASSPSWAPFSGNTIYF,TGTGCCAGCAGCCCGAGCTGGGCCCCATTCTCTGGAAACACCATATATTTT
few,TRBV3-1,TRBJ2-7,TRBD2,CASSQVLAKSYGQYF,TGTGCCAGCAGCCAAGTACTAGCGAAGTCCTACGGGCAGTACTTC